The clone carrying this T cell receptor beta chain occurred once. Its specificity is not known. TCRdb passed the reads through MiXCR, listing each CDR3 protein once. The table lists 680,000 or so distinct CDR3 sequences, less than 40% of them singletons. This sample is part of a study of T cell repertoires in cytomegalovirus infection. Study in general: From public TCR beta signatures came an indication of both CMV infection and matching HLA type. Broader study findings: Carriers of CMV plus the relevant HLA were identified by cumulative public TCR beta family frequency. Dominating the ex vivo response were TCR beta clonotypes that were CMV-specific and HLA-C-restricted.

The CDR3 contains 14 residues. The V gene end was trimmed by 5 bases and the J gene end by 5 bases; junction bases not matched to a gene: 8. Germline CDR1 and CDR2: DFQATT and SNEGSKA (reference sequence). The sequence was collected from a human donor in good health (CMV status not recorded). Some clones in this sample may be carry-over from other donors' samples. Sequencing input: PBMCs. This chain links TRBV20-1 with TRBJ2-5, with TRBD1 matching over 10 bases. The CDR3: CSALRQGAWETQYF. CDR3 DNA: TGCAGTGCTCTTAGACAGGGGGCTTGGGAGACCCAGTACTTC.